The sequence of this TCR beta chain was determined in a study of shared clonotypes between healthy human individuals. Background on the study: Researchers assigned three CD4 naive, three CD4 memory, two CD8 naive and one CD8 memory plate to each donor.

Repertoires were generated with immunoSEQ multiplex PCR, while TCRdb's copy carries only in-frame clones and drops some. The sample includes a few million clones, 85% to 95% of them seen just once. Trimming removed 3 bases from V and 0 bases from J; junction bases left unmatched: 11. CDR3 length: 20 residues. In germline, CDR1 is SGDLS, CDR2 YYNGEE. Sequencing was performed on naive CD4+ T cells sorted from blood. The subset was: CD45RA+ positively selected. The sequence was collected from a man younger than 35 in good health. The rearrangement uses TRBV9 and TRBJ2-2; 13 nucleotides agree with TRBD2. This chain's CDR3 is CASSGPGLAGESANTGELFF. Written as DNA, the CDR3 is TGTGCCAGCAGCGGACCCGGACTAGCGGGGGAGAGTGCGAACACCGGGGAGCTGTTTTTT.